Each of the 13 T cell receptor beta chains below was sequenced from the same sample in a study of blood T cell repertoires in COVID-19. Assay: immunoSEQ multiplex PCR; the TCRdb copy retains only in-frame clones and omits some. The sample includes 220,000 or so clones, about 85% seen only once; the top ten take 2.9%. Source material: peripheral blood. These receptors were obtained from a man over 45 who had recovered from COVID-19.

This clone occurred a few times. J is TRBJ2-7 and V is TRBV10-3; D is ambiguous. V was cut by 4 bases and J by 0 bases, with 4 bases left in between. This CDR3 has 12 amino acids. The V gene's germline CDR1 is ENHRY and CDR2 SYGVKD. The chain's CDR3 is CAISALSYEQYF. The CDR3 nucleotides read TGTGCCATCAGTGCCCTCTCCTACGAGCAGTACTTC.

CDR3 coding DNA: TGTGCCAGTAAGGCGGGGGCAGGGAGCAATCAGCCCCAGCATTTT. This sequence encodes CASKAGAGSNQPQHF. This chain connects TRBV19 to TRBJ1-5; tentative D call: TRBD1 (6 bases). V gave up 7 bases and J gave up 1 base, with 14 bases separating them. Germline assignment: CDR1 LNHDA and CDR2 SQIVND (reference sequence). The CDR3 totals 15 residues.

The chain couples TRBV3-1 (or the pseudogene TRBV3-2) to TRBJ2-1, with 11 bases aligning to TRBD2. The V gene end was trimmed by 6 bases and the J gene end by 8 bases; junction bases not matched to a gene: 12. This CDR3 is 16 amino acids long. Germline CDR1 is LGHDT and CDR2 is YNNKEL (reference sequence). The CDR3 sequence: CASRLAGDAVGDEQFF. The CDR3 DNA sequence: TGTGCCAGCAGACTAGCGGGAGATGCAGTAGGAGATGAGCAGTTCTTC.

This clone was seen a handful of times. V gene TRBV28 combines with J gene TRBJ2-7; 8 nucleotides match TRBD2. V lost 10 bases and J lost 1; bases outside the gene matches: 12. The germline gives CDR1 MDHEN, CDR2 SYDVKM. This CDR3 comprises 15 residues. The CDR3 DNA is TGTGCCACCCTCTCACTTAGCGGGGTTTCCTACGAGCAGTACTTC. Protein: CATLSLSGVSYEQYF.

The V call is TRBV7-7, the J call TRBJ2-2, with D maybe TRBD1 (6 bases). This CDR3 is built from 17 residues. Germline values: CDR1 SSHAT, CDR2 FNYEAQ (reference sequence). V lost 2 bases and J lost 7, with 20 bases in between. The CDR3 here is CASSLFAASTGSGELFF. Written as DNA, the CDR3 is TGTGCCAGCAGCTTATTTGCCGCCTCTACAGGGAGCGGGGAGCTGTTTTTT.

The chain links TRBV5-1 to TRBJ2-1; TRBD1 aligns across 7 bases. Germline CDR1 and CDR2: SGHRS and YFSETQ. V lost 0 bases, J lost 7 bases, and 4 bases stayed unmatched. The CDR3 runs to 14 residues. CDR3: CASSLVNRGNEQFF. CDR3 nucleotide sequence: TGCGCCAGCAGCTTGGTCAACAGGGGAAATGAGCAGTTCTTC. Filled out from reference TRBV5-1 and TRBJ2-1, the complete variable domain reads KAGVTQTPRYLIKTRGQQVTLSCSPISGHRSVSWYQQTPGQGLQFLFEYFSETQRNKGNFPGRFSGRQFSNSRSEMNVSTLELGDSALYLCASSLVNRGNEQFFGPGTRLTVL.

The chain couples TRBV13 to TRBJ2-7; 11 bases fit TRBD2. Germline V gene sequence: CDR1 PRHDT, CDR2 FYEKMQ (reference sequence). The CDR3 consists of 15 residues. After removal of 5 bases from V and 4 bases from J, the junction contained 7 bases not matched to a gene. CDR3: CASSQLVAGGYEQYF. CDR3 sequence (DNA): TGTGCCAGCAGCCAGCTAGTAGCGGGAGGGTACGAGCAGTACTTC.

V is TRBV28 and J is TRBJ2-5, with D tentatively TRBD2 (6 bases). The CDR3 sequence is 14 residues long. The germline V gene encodes CDR1 MDHEN and CDR2 SYDVKM. Trimming pared 9 bases from V and 1 base from J, leaving 15 bases between. The CDR3 sequence: CASGGESTQETQYF. The CDR3 region has the DNA TGTGCCAGTGGAGGGGAGTCTACCCAAGAGACCCAGTACTTC.

This chain links TRBV2 with TRBJ2-5; no firm D call. Per the germline V gene, CDR1 is SNHLY and CDR2 is FYNNEI. V lost 4 bases and J lost 5, with 5 bases in between. CDR3 length: 11 residues. Here the CDR3 reads CASSAYETQYF. The CDR3 DNA reads as TGTGCCAGCAGTGCTTATGAGACCCAGTACTTC.

The rearrangement links TRBV5-8 to TRBJ2-1; TRBD2 matches at 7 bases. The CDR3 sequence is 13 residues long. V lost 0 bases and J lost 15; bases outside the gene matches: 9. CDR1 is SGHTS, CDR2 YDEGEE, per germline. This CDR3 reads CASSLDRTRASFF. The CDR3, as DNA: TGTGCCAGCAGCTTGGATCGGACTAGGGCTTCGTTCTTC.

V and J are TRBV30 and TRBJ2-7; D remains ambiguous. This CDR3 is built from 12 residues. Trimming took off 0 bases at V and 2 bases at J, with 5 bases between the two ends. The germline V gene has CDR1 GTSNPN and CDR2 SVGIG (reference sequence). The CDR3 sequence is CAWSVLPYEQYF. The DNA of the CDR3 is TGTGCCTGGAGTGTACTCCCCTACGAGCAGTACTTC.

The V gene is TRBV27, the J gene TRBJ2-7; D is ambiguous. V was clipped by 8 bases and J by 3 bases, with 14 bases between them. The CDR3 contains 13 residues. In germline, CDR1 is MNHEY, CDR2 SMNVEV (reference sequence). DNA of the CDR3: TGTGCCAGCGGAAAGCAGGTTATCTACGAGCAGTACTTC. This codes for CASGKQVIYEQYF.

This clone was counted only a few times. The chain is built from TRBV6-1 and TRBJ2-7; 7 bases are a match to TRBD2. The CDR3 loop spans 14 amino acids. Per germline, CDR1 MNHNS and CDR2 SASEGT. The V segment lost 0 bases and the J segment 11 bases; nucleotides outside the gene matches: 10. CDR3 residues: CASSEAGSVGREYF. DNA for the CDR3: TGTGCCAGCAGTGAAGCCGGATCAGTGGGGAGGGAGTACTTC.